This T cell receptor (beta chain) was retrieved from a study of ipilimumab plus nivolumab after autologous stem cell transplantation. Overall study context: The DLBCL group included primary refractory and relapsed cases.

Germline values: CDR1 MNHEY, CDR2 SVGAGI. Trimming pared 4 bases from V and 7 bases from J, leaving 9 bases between. The CDR3 sequence is 12 residues long. Method: immunoSEQ multiplex PCR; TCRdb's copy keeps in-frame clones and lacks some. The table has about 83,000 clones, under 85% seen once. Starting 14 to 28 days after autologous transplant, ipilimumab 1 mg/kg was given. Through week 26, nivolumab 3 mg/kg IV was given weeks 1, 4, 7, 10, then biweekly. The TCR comes from a male donor with diffuse large B-cell lymphoma. This chain joins TRBV6-5 and TRBJ2-3, with unresolved D. The material sequenced was PBMCs, taken in a trial of ipilimumab plus nivolumab as post-transplant consolidation. Written as DNA, the CDR3 is TGTGCCAGCAGTTGGGCGAACTATACGCAGTATTTT. Translating gives CASSWANYTQYF.